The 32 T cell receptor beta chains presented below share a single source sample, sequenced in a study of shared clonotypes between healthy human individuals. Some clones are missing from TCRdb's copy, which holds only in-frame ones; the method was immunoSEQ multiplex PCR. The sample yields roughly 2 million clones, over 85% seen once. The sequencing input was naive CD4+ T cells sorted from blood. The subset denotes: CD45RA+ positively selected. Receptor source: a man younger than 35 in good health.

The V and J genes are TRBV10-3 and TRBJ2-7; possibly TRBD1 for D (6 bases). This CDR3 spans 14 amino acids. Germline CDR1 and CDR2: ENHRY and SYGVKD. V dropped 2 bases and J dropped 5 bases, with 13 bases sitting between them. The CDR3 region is CAISEKGQLHEQYF. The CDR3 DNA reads TGTGCCATCAGTGAGAAAGGACAGCTCCACGAGCAGTACTTC.

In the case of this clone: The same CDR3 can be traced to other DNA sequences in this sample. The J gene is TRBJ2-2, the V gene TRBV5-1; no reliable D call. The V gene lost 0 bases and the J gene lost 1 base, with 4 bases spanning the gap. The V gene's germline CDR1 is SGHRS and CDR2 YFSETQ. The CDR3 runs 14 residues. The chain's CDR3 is CASSLALNTGELFF. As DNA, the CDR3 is TGCGCCAGCAGCTTGGCCTTGAACACCGGGGAGCTGTTTTTT.

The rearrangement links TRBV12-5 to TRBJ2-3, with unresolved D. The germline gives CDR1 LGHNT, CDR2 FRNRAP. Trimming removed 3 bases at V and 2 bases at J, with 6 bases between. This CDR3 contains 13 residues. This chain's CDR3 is CASGFGVTDTQYF. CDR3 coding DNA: TGTGCTAGTGGTTTTGGGGTCACAGATACGCAGTATTTT.

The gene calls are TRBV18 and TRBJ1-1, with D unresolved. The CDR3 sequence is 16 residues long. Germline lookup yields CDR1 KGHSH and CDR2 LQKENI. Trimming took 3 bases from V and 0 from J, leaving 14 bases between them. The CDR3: CASSPSDVIMNTEAFF. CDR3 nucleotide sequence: TGTGCCAGCTCACCTTCAGATGTCATTATGAACACTGAAGCTTTCTTT.

CDR3: CASSYSLGDYEQYF. DNA of the CDR3: TGTGCCAGCAGTTACTCGCTAGGAGACTACGAGCAGTACTTC. The V and J genes are TRBV6-5 and TRBJ2-7, with D unresolved. This CDR3 region has 14 residues. V lost 0 bases, J lost 3 bases, and 9 bases lay in between. CDR1 and CDR2 (germline): MNHEY, SVGAGI.

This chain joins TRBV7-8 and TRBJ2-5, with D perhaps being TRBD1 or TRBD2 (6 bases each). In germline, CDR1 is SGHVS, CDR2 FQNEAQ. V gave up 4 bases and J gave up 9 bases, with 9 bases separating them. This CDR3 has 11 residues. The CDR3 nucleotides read TGTGCCAGCAGCTCGGAGGGGGCCCAGTACTTC. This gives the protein CASSSEGAQYF.

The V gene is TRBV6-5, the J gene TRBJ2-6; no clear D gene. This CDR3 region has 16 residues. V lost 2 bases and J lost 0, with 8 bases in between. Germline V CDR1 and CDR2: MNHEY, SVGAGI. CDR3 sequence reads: CASSYVQGSGANVLTF. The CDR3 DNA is TGTGCCAGCAGTTACGTACAAGGCTCTGGGGCCAACGTCCTGACTTTC.

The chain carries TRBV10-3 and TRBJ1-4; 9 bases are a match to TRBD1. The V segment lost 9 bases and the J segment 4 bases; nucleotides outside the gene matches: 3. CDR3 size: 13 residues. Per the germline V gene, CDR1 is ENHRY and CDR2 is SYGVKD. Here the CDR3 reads CAIRQGGNEKLFF. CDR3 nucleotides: TGTGCCATTAGACAGGGGGGTAATGAAAAACTGTTTTTT.

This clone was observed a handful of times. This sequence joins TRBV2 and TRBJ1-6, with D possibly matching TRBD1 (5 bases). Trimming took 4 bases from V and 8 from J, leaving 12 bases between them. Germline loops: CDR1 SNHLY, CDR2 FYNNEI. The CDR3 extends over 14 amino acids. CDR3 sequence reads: CASSGQGPDSPLHF. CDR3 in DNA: TGTGCCAGCAGTGGGCAGGGCCCAGATTCACCCCTCCACTTT.

This CDR3 is CASSDSPGGEKLFF. DNA of the CDR3: TGTGCCAGCAGTGACTCTCCAGGGGGTGAAAAACTGTTTTTT. This sequence joins TRBV6-4 and TRBJ1-4; TRBD1 matches at 7 bases. This CDR3 is built from 14 residues. V shed 0 bases, J shed 7 bases, and the junction held 2 bases outside the gene matches. CDR1 and CDR2 from the germline V gene are MRHNA and SNTAGT.

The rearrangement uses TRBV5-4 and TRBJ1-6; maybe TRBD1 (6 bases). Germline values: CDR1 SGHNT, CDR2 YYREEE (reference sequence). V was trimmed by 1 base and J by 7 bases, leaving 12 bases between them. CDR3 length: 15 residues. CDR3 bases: TGTGCCAGCAGCTTGACGGACAGTCGGAATTCACCCCTCCACTTT. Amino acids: CASSLTDSRNSPLHF.

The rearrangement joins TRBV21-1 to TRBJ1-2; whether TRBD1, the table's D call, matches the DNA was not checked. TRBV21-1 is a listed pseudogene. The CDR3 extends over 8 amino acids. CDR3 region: CAITRYTF. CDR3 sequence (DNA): TGTGCCATCACCAGGTACACCTTC.

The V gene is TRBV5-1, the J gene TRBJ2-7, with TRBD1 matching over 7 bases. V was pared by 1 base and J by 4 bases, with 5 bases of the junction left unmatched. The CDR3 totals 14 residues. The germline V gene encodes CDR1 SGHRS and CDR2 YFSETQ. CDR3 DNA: TGCGCCAGCAGCTTGCCGACAGGGTCTTACGAGCAGTACTTC. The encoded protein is CASSLPTGSYEQYF.

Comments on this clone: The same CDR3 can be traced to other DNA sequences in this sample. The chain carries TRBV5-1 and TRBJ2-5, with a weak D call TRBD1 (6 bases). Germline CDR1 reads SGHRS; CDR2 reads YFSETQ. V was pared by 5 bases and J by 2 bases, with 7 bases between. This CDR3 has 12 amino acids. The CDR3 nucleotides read TGCGCCAGCAGGCAGGGGCAAGAGACCCAGTACTTC. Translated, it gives CASRQGQETQYF.

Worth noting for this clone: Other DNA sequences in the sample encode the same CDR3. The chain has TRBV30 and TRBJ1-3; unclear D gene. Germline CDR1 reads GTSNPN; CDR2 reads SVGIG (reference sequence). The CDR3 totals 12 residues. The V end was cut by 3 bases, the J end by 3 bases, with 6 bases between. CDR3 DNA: TGTGCCTGGAGCGGCAGTGGAAACACCATATATTTT. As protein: CAWSGSGNTIYF. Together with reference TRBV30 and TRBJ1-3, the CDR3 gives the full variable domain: SQTIHQWPATLVQPVGSPLSLECTVEGTSNPNLYWYRQAAGRGLQLLFYSVGIGQISSEVPQNLSASRPQDRQFILSSKKLLLSDSGFYLCAWSGSGNTIYFGEGSWLTVV.

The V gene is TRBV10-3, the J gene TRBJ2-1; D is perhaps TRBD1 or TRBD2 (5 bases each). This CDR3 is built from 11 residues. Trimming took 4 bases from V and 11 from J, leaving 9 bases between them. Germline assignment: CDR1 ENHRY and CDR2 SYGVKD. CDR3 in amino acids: CAISVGDKQFF. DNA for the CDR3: TGTGCCATCAGTGTGGGGGATAAGCAGTTCTTC.

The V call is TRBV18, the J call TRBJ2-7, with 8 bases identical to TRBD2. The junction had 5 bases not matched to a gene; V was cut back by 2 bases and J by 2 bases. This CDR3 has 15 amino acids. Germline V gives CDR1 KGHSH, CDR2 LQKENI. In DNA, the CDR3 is TGTGCCAGCTCACCATCGCTAGCGGGCACCTACGAGCAGTACTTC. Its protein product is CASSPSLAGTYEQYF.

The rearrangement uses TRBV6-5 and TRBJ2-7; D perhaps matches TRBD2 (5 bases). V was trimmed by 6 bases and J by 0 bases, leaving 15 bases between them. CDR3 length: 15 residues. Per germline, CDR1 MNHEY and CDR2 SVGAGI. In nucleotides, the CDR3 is TGTGCCAGCAGCCCGAGGGCTACAAGCTCCTACGAGCAGTACTTC. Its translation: CASSPRATSSYEQYF.

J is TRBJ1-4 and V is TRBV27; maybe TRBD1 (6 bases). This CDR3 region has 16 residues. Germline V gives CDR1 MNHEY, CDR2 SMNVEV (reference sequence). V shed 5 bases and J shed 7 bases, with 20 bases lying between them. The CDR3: CASSTRGAGDGEKLFF. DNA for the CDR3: TGTGCCAGCAGTACCCGGGGGGCGGGCGACGGTGAAAAACTGTTTTTT.

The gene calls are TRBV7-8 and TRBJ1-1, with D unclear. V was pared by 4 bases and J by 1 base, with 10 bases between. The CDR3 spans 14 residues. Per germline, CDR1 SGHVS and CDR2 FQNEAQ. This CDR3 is CASSSWGGNTEAFF. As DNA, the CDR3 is TGTGCCAGCAGCTCCTGGGGTGGGAACACTGAAGCTTTCTTT. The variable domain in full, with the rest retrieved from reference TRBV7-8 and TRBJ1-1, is GAGVSQSPRYKVAKRGQDVALRCDPISGHVSLFWYQQALGQGPEFLTYFQNEAQLDKSGLPSDRFFAERPEGSVSTLKIQRTQQEDSAVYLCASSSWGGNTEAFFGQGTRLTVV.

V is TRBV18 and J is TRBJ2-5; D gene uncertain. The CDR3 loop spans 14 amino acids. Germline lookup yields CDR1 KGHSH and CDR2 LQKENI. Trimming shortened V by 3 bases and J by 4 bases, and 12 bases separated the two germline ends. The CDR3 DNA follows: TGTGCCAGCTCACCCGCAACGAGTGGAGAGACCCAGTACTTC. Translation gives CASSPATSGETQYF.

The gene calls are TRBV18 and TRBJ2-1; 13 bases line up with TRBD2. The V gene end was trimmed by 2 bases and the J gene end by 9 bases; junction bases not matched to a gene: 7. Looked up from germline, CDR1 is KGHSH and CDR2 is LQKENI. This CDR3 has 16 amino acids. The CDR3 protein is CASSPSGTSGIAEQFF. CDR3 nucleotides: TGTGCCAGCTCACCATCTGGGACTAGCGGGATAGCTGAGCAGTTCTTC.

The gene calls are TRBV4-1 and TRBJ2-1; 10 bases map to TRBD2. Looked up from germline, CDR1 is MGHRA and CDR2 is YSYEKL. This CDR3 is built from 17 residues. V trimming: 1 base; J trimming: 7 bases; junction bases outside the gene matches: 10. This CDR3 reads CASSQAERGGPGNEQFF. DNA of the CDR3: TGCGCCAGCAGCCAAGCAGAGCGGGGGGGCCCGGGAAATGAGCAGTTCTTC.

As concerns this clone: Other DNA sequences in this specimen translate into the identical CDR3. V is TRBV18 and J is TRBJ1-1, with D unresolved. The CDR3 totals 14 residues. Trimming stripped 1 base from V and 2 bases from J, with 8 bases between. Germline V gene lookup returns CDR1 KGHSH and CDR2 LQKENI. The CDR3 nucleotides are TGTGCCAGCTCACCACTGCCCGTTAACACTGAAGCTTTCTTT. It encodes CASSPLPVNTEAFF.

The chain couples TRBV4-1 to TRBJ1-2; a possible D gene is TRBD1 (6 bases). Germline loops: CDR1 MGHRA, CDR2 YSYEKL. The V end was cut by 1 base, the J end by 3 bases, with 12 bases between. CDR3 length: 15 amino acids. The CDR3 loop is CASSQGRGGDYGYTF. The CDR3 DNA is TGCGCCAGCAGCCAAGGTAGAGGGGGGGACTATGGCTACACCTTC.

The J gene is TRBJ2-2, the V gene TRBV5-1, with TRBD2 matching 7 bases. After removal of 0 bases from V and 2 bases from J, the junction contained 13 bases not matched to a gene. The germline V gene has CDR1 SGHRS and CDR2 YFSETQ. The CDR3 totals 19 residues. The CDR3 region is CASSLGPLRGIGNTGELFF. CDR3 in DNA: TGCGCCAGCAGCTTGGGTCCACTGCGGGGGATAGGCAACACCGGGGAGCTGTTTTTT.

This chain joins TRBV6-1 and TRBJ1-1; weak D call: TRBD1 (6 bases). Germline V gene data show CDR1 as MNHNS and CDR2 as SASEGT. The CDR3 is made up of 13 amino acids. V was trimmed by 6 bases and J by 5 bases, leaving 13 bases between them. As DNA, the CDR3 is TGTGCCAGCAGCGCAAAGGGGGGGACTGAAGCTTTCTTT. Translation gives CASSAKGGTEAFF.

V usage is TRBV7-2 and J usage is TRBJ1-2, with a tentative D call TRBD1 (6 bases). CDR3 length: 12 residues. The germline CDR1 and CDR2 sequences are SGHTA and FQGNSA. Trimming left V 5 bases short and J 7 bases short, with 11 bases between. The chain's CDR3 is CASSRTVLGYTF. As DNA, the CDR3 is TGTGCCAGCAGCCGGACAGTCCTTGGCTACACCTTC. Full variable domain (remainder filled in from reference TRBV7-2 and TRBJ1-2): GAGVSQSPSNKVTEKGKDVELRCDPISGHTALYWYRQSLGQGLEFLIYFQGNSAPDKSGLPSDRFSAERTGGSVSTLTIQRTQQEDSAVYLCASSRTVLGYTFGSGTRLTVV.

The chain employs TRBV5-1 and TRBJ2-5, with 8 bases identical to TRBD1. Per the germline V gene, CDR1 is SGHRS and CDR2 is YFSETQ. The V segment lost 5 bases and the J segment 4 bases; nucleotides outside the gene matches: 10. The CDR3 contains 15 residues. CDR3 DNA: TGCGCCAGCAGGGGTGGGACAGGCCAGAGAGAGACCCAGTACTTC. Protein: CASRGGTGQRETQYF. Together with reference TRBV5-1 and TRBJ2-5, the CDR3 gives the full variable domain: KAGVTQTPRYLIKTRGQQVTLSCSPISGHRSVSWYQQTPGQGLQFLFEYFSETQRNKGNFPGRFSGRQFSNSRSEMNVSTLELGDSALYLCASRGGTGQRETQYFGPGTRLLVL.

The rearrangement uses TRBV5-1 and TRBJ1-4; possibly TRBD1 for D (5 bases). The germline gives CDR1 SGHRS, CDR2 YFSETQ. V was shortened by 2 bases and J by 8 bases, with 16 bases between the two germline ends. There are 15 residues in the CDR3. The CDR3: CASSLGPGGGEKLFF. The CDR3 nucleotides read TGCGCCAGCAGCTTAGGGCCAGGCGGGGGAGAAAAACTGTTTTTT.

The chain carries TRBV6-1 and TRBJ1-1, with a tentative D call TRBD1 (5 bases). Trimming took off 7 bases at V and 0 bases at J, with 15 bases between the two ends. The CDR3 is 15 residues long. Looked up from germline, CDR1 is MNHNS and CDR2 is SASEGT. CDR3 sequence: CASTNRQQLNTEAFF. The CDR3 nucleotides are TGTGCCAGCACAAATAGACAGCAATTGAACACTGAAGCTTTCTTT.

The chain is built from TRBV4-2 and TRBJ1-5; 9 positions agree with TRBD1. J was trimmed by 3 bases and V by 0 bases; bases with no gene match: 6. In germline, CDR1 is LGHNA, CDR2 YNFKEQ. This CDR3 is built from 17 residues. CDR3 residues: CASSQDPGTGINQPQHF. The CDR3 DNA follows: TGTGCCAGCAGCCAAGATCCTGGGACAGGGATCAATCAGCCCCAGCATTTT.